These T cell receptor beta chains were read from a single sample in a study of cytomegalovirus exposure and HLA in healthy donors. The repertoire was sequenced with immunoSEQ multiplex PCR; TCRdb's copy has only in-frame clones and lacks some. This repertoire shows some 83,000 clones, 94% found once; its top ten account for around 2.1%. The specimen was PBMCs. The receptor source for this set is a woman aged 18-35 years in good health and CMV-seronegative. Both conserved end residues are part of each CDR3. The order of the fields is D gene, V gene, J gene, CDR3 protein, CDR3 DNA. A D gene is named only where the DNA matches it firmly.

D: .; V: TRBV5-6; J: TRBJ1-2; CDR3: CASSLAAGSGYGYTF; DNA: TGTGCCAGCAGCTTGGCCGCAGGGTCCGGCTATGGCTACACCTTC
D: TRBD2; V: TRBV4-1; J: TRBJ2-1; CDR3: CASSQETGGPPSEQFF; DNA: TGCGCCAGCAGCCAAGAAACGGGAGGGCCTCCAAGTGAGCAGTTCTTC
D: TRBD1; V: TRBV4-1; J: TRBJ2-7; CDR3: CASSQAWDRGYEQYF; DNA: TGCGCCAGCAGCCAAGCGTGGGACAGGGGCTACGAGCAGTACTTC
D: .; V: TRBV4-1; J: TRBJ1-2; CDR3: CASSQVPAGGYGYTF; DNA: TGCGCCAGCAGCCAAGTTCCGGCTGGGGGGTATGGCTACACCTTC
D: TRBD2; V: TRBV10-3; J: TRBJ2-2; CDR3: CATTSEREGNTGELFF; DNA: TGTGCCACAACTAGCGAACGGGAGGGGAACACCGGGGAGCTGTTTTTT
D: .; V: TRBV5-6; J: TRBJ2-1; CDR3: CASSLGPTTYNEQFF; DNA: TGTGCCAGCAGCTTGGGTCCGACAACCTACAATGAGCAGTTCTTC
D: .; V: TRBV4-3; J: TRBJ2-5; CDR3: CASSQRPLGETQYF; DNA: TGCGCCAGCAGCCAGCGGCCCCTCGGGGAGACCCAGTACTTC
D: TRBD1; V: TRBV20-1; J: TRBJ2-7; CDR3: CSAETGDEQYF; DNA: TGCAGTGCAGAGACAGGGGACGAGCAGTACTTC
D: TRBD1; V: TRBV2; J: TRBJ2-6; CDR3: CASSVSRRDRALGANVLTF; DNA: TGTGCCAGCAGTGTTTCGCGCCGGGACAGGGCTCTTGGGGCCAACGTCCTGACTTTC
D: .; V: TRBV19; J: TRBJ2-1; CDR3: CASSYDRSSYNEQFF; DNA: TGTGCCAGTAGTTACGACAGGAGCTCCTACAATGAGCAGTTCTTC
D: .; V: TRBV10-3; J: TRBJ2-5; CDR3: CAISESELGGYDQETQYF; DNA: TGTGCCATCAGTGAATCGGAGTTAGGGGGATACGATCAAGAGACCCAGTACTTC
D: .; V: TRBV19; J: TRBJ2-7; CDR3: CATSPGQGGGYEQYF; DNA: TGTGCCACCTCACCGGGGCAGGGAGGGGGATACGAGCAGTACTTC
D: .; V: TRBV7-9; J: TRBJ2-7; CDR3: CASSLAIGGYEQYF; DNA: TGTGCCAGCAGCTTAGCAATAGGGGGTTACGAGCAGTACTTC
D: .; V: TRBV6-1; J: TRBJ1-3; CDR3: CASSEVGHPRNTIYF; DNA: TGTGCCAGCAGTGAAGTGGGACACCCCAGGAACACCATATATTTT
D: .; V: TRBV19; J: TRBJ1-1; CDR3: CASTVNTEAFF; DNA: TGTGCCAGTACAGTGAACACTGAAGCTTTCTTT
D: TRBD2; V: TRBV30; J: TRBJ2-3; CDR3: CAWSRTRAGGGALDTQYF; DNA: TGTGCCTGGAGCCGCACACGCGCCGGCGGGGGGGCCCTAGATACGCAGTATTTT
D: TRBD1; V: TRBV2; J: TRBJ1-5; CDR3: CASLRDRGRNQPQHF; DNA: TGTGCCAGTCTAAGGGACAGGGGTAGAAATCAGCCCCAGCATTTT
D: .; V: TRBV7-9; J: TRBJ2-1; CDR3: CASSPADSSLYNEQFF; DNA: TGTGCCAGCAGCCCCGCGGACAGCTCTCTCTACAATGAGCAGTTCTTC
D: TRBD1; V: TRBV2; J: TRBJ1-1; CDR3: CASSWTGWDTEAFF; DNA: TGTGCCAGCAGTTGGACAGGCTGGGACACTGAAGCTTTCTTT
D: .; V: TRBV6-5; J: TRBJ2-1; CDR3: CASTHRQGSNEQFF; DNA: TGTGCCAGCACCCACCGTCAGGGTTCCAATGAGCAGTTCTTC
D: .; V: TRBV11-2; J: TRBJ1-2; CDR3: CASSLRQNPWGFNYGYTF; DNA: TGTGCCAGCAGCTTGCGGCAAAACCCGTGGGGCTTTAACTATGGCTACACCTTC
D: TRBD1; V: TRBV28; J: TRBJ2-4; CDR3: CASSLDRVVAKNIQYF; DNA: TGTGCCAGCAGTTTGGACAGGGTAGTAGCCAAAAACATTCAGTACTTC
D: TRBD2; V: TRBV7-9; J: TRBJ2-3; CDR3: CASSFPTGTSSDTQYF; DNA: TGTGCCAGCAGCTTCCCGACCGGGACTAGCTCTGATACGCAGTATTTT
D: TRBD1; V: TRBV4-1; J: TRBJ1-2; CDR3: CASSQDIGGAGGYTF; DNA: TGCGCCAGCAGCCAAGATATAGGGGGCGCTGGGGGCTACACCTTC